This T cell receptor (beta chain) was profiled in a study of blood T cell repertoires in COVID-19. CDR1 and CDR2 (germline): MGHRA, YSYEKL. CDR3 length equals 15 residues. J gave up 4 bases and V 4 bases, and 2 bases lay outside the gene matches. The assay was immunoSEQ multiplex PCR, and TCRdb's table has in-frame clones only and misses some. The profile shows about 190,000 clones, 84% of them singletons. In this sample, this clone turned up once. The sequence was collected from a human donor in a cohort sampled during active COVID-19. The chain has TRBV4-1 and TRBJ2-1, with TRBD1 identical over 12 bases. Sequencing was performed on peripheral blood. The CDR3 bases are TGCGCCAGCAGCCGGGACAGGGGGCAATACAATGAGCAGTTCTTC. This sequence encodes CASSRDRGQYNEQFF.